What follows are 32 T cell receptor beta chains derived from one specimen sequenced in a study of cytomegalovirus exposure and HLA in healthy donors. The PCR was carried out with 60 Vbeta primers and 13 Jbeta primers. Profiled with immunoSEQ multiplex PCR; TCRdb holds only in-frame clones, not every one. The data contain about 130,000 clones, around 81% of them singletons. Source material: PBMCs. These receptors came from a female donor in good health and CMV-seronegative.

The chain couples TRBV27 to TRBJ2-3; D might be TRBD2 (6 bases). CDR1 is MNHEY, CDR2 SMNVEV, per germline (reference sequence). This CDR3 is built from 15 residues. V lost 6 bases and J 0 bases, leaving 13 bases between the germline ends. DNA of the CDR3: TGTGCCAGCAGGTTGGGACTTTCCAGCACAGATACGCAGTATTTT. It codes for CASRLGLSSTDTQYF.

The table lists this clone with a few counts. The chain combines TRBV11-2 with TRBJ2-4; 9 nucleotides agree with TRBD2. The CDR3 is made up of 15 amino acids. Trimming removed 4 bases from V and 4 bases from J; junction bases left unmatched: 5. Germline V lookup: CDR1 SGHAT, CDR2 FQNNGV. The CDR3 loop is CASSSTSGVKNIQYF. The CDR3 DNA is TGTGCCAGCAGCTCGACTAGCGGAGTGAAAAACATTCAGTACTTC.

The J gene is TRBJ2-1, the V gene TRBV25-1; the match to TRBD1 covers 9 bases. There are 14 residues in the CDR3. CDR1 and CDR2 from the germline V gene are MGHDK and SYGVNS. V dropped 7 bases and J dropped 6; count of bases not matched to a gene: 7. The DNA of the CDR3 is TGTGCCAGCAAGGGAGTGGACAGGGGCAATGAGCAGTTCTTC. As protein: CASKGVDRGNEQFF.

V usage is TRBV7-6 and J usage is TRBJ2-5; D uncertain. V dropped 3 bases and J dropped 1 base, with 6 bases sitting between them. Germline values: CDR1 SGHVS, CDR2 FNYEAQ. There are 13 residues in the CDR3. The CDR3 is CASSLSSQETQYF. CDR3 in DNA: TGTGCCAGCAGCTTGTCTAGCCAAGAGACCCAGTACTTC.

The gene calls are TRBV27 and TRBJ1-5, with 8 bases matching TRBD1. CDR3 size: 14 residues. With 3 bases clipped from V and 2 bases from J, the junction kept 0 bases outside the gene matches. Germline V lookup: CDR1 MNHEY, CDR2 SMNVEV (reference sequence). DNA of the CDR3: TGTGCCAGCAGTTTGACAGGGGGCAATCAGCCCCAGCATTTT. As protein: CASSLTGGNQPQHF.

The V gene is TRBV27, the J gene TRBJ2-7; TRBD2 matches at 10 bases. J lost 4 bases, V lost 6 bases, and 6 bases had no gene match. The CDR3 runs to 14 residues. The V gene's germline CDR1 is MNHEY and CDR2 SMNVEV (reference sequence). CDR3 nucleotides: TGTGCCAGCAGCAGACTAGCGGGCACATACGAGCAGTACTTC. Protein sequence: CASSRLAGTYEQYF.

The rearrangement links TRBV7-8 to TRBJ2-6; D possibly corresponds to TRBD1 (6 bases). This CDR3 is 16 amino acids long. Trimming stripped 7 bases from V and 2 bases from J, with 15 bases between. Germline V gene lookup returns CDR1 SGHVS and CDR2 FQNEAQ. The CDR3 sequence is CASTLTGQTGANVLTF. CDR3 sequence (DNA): TGTGCCAGCACCCTTACAGGGCAAACTGGGGCCAACGTCCTGACTTTC.

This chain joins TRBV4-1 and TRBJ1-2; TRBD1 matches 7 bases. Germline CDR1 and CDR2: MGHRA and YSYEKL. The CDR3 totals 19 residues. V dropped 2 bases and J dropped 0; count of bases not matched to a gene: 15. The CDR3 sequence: CASSQPARTGSDSNYGYTF. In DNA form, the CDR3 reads TGCGCCAGCAGCCAACCCGCGAGGACAGGTTCCGACTCTAACTATGGCTACACCTTC.

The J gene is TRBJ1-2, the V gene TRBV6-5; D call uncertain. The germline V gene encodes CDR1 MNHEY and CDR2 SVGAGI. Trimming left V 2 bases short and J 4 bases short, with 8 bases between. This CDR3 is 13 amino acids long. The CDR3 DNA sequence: TGTGCCAGCAGTTACCGGAGTAGCTATGGCTACACCTTC. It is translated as CASSYRSSYGYTF.

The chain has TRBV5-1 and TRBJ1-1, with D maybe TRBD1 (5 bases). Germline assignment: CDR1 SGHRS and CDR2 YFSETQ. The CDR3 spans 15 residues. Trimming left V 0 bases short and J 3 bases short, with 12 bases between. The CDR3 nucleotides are TGCGCCAGCAGCTTGGCCCCAGGGCGTTACACTGAAGCTTTCTTT. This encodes CASSLAPGRYTEAFF. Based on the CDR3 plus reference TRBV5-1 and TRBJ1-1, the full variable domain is KAGVTQTPRYLIKTRGQQVTLSCSPISGHRSVSWYQQTPGQGLQFLFEYFSETQRNKGNFPGRFSGRQFSNSRSEMNVSTLELGDSALYLCASSLAPGRYTEAFFGQGTRLTVV.

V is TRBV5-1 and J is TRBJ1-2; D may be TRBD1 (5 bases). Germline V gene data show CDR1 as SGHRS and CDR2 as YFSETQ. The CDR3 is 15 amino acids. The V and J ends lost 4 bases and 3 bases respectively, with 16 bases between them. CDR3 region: CASSGNPGGHYGYTF. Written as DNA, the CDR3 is TGCGCCAGCAGCGGAAATCCCGGGGGTCACTATGGCTACACCTTC.

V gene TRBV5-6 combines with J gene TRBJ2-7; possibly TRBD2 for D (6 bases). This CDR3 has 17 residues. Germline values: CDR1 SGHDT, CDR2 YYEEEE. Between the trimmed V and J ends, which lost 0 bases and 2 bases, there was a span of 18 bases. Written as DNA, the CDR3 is TGTGCCAGCAGCTTGGCTGGAGGGATGACGGCGACCTACGAGCAGTACTTC. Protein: CASSLAGGMTATYEQYF.

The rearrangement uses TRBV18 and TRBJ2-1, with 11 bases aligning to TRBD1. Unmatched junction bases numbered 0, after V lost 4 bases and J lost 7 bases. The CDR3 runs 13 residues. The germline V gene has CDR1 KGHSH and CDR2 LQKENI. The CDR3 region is CASSRDRGNEQFF. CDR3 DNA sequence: TGTGCCAGCTCACGGGACAGGGGGAATGAGCAGTTCTTC. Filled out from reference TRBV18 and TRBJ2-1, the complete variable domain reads NAGVMQNPRHLVRRRGQEARLRCSPMKGHSHVYWYRQLPEEGLKFMVYLQKENIIDESGMPKERFSAEFPKEGPSILRIQQVVRGDSAAYFCASSRDRGNEQFFGPGTRLTVL.

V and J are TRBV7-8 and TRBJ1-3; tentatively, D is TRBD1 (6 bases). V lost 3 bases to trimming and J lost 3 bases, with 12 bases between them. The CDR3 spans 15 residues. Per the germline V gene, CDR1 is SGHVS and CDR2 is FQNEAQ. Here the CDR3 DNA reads TGTGCCAGCAGCTTCGGACAGTCGATTGGAAACACCATATATTTT. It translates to CASSFGQSIGNTIYF.

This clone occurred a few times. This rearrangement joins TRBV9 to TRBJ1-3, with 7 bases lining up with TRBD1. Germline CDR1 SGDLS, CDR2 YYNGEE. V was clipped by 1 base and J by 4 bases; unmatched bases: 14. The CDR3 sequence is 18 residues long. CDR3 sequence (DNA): TGTGCCAGCAGCGTAACCCCGGGACAGTGGGGATCCGGAAACACCATATATTTT. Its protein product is CASSVTPGQWGSGNTIYF.

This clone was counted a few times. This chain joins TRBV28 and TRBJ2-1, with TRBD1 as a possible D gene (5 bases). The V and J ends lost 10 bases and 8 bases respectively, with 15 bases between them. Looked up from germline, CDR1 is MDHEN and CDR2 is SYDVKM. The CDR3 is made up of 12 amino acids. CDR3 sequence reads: CAILGAADEQFF. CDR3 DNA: TGTGCCATTCTAGGGGCCGCTGATGAGCAGTTCTTC.

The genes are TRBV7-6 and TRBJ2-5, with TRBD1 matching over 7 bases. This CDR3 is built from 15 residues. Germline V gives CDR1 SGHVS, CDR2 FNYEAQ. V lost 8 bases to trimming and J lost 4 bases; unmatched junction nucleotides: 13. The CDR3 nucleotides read TGTGCCAGCCAAAACAGGGGAAGTGGTTCAGAGACCCAGTACTTC. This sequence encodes CASQNRGSGSETQYF. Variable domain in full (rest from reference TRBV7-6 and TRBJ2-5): GAGVSQSPRYKVTKRGQDVALRCDPISGHVSLYWYRQALGQGPEFLTYFNYEAQQDKSGLPNDRFSAERPEGSISTLTIQRTEQRDSAMYRCASQNRGSGSETQYFGPGTRLLVL.

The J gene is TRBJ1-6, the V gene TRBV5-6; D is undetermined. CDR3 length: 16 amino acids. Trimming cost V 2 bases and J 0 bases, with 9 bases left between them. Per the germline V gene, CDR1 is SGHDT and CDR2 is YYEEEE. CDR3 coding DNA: TGTGCCAGCAGCTTCCGAGGGAGCTCCTATAATTCACCCCTCCACTTT. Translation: CASSFRGSSYNSPLHF.

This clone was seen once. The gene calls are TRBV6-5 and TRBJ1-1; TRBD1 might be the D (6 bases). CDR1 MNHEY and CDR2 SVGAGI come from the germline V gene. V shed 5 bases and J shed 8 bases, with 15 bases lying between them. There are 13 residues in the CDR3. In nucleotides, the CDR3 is TGTGCCAGCAGTCCTATGACAGGTTCCGAAGCTTTCTTT. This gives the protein CASSPMTGSEAFF.

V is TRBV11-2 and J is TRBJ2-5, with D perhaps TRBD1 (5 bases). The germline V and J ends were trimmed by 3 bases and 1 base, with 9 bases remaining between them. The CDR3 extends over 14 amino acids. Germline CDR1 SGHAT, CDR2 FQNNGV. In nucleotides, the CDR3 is TGTGCCAGCAGCTTTCGACAGTTCCAAGAGACCCAGTACTTC. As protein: CASSFRQFQETQYF.

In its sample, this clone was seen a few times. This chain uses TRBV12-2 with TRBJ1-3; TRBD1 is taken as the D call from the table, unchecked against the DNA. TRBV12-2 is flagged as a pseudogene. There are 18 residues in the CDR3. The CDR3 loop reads CASRLVPGGMSSGNTIYF. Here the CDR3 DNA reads TGTGCAAGTCGCTTAGTCCCAGGGGGCATGAGCTCTGGAAACACCATATATTTT.

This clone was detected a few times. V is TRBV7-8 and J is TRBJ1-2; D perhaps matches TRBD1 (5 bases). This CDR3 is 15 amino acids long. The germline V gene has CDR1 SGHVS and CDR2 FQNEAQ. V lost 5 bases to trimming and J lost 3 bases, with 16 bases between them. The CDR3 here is CASSPRRGRDYGYTF. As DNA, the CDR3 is TGTGCCAGCAGCCCAAGACGGGGGAGGGACTATGGCTACACCTTC.

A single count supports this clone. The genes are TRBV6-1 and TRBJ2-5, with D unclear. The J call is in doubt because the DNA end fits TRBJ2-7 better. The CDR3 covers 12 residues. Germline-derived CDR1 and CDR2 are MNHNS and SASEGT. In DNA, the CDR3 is TGTGCCAGCAGTGCCGACATCTACGAGCAGTACTTC. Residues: CASSADIYEQYF.

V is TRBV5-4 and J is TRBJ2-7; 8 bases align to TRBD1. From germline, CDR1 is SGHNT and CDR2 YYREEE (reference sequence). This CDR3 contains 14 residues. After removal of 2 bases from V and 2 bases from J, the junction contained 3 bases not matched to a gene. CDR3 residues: CASSFGQGPYEQYF. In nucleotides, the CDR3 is TGTGCCAGCAGCTTTGGACAGGGTCCCTACGAGCAGTACTTC. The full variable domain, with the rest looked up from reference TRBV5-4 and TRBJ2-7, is ETGVTQSPTHLIKTRGQQVTLRCSSQSGHNTVSWYQQALGQGPQFIFQYYREEENGRGNFPPRFSGLQFPNYSSELNVNALELDDSALYLCASSFGQGPYEQYFGPGTRLTVT.

CDR3 sequence (DNA): TGTGCCAGCAGCCGGGGGGACTCCTACAATGAGCAGTTCTTC. It translates to CASSRGDSYNEQFF. The chain combines TRBV6-1 with TRBJ2-1, with 7 bases aligning to TRBD2. The V gene end was trimmed by 6 bases and the J gene end by 0 bases; junction bases not matched to a gene: 2. In germline, CDR1 is MNHNS, CDR2 SASEGT. The length of the CDR3 is 14 residues.

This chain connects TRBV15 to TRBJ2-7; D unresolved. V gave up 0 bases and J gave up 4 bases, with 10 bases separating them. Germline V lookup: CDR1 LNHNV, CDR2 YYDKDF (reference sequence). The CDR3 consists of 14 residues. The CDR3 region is CATSRDKTAYEQYF. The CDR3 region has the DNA TGTGCCACCAGCAGAGATAAAACAGCTTACGAGCAGTACTTC.

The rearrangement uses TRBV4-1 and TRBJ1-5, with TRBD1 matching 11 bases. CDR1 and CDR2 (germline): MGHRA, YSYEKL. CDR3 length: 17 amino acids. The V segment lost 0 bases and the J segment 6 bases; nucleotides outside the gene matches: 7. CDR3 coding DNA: TGCGCCAGCAGCCAAGATTCCAGGGACAGGGGGGTTCAGCCCCAGCATTTT. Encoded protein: CASSQDSRDRGVQPQHF.

In DNA, the CDR3 is TGCGCCAGCAGCTTGTCAGGGCCAGATACGCAGTATTTT. Translation: CASSLSGPDTQYF. The chain is built from TRBV5-1 and TRBJ2-3, with a tentative D call TRBD1 (5 bases). V was trimmed by 1 base and J by 4 bases, leaving 7 bases between them. Germline loops: CDR1 SGHRS, CDR2 YFSETQ. The CDR3 extends over 13 amino acids.

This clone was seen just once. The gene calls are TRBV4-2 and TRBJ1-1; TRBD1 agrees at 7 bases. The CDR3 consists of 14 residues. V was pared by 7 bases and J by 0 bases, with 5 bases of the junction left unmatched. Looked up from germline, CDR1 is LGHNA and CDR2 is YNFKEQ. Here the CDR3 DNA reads TGTGCCAGCAACCTTACAGGGGTGAACACTGAAGCTTTCTTT. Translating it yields CASNLTGVNTEAFF.

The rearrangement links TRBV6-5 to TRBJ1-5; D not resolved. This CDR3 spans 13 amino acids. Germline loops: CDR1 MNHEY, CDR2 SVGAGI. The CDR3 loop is CATGRTLNQPQHF. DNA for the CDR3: TGTGCGACGGGTAGAACTTTGAATCAGCCCCAGCATTTT.

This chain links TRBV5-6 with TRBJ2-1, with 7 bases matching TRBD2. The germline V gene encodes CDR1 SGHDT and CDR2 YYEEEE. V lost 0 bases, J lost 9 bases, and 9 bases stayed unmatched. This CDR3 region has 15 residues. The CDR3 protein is CASSLARRGMGEQFF. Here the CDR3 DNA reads TGTGCCAGCAGCTTGGCTCGGCGGGGGATGGGTGAGCAGTTCTTC.

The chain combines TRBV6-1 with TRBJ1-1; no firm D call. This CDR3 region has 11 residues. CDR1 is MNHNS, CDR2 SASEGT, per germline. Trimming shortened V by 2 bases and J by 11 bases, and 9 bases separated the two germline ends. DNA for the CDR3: TGTGCCAGCAGTGAATTCTACGGGGCTTTCTTT. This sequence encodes CASSEFYGAFF.